This T cell receptor beta chain is from a study of cytomegalovirus exposure and HLA in healthy donors. Whole-study findings and limits: The classifier, whose performance was assessed in both the original and validation cohorts, reportedly diagnosed cytomegalovirus status with high specificity and sensitivity. Generally TCR sequences proved uncommon, though certain public TCRs appeared in numerous donors. A later analysis found first-cohort TCR clusters tended to co-occur in the 90 to 150 validation repertoires.

Of note for this clone: Its antigen is unidentified.

V dropped 4 bases and J dropped 4 bases, with 17 bases sitting between them. The CDR3 length is 16 residues. CDR1 is LNHDA and CDR2 is SQIVND in the germline V gene (reference sequence). The donors were in the roughly 130-subject validation cohort; that cohort was separate from the roughly 700-subject first cohort. Measured with immunoSEQ multiplex PCR; TCRdb has only the in-frame clones, and not every one. The data hold 250,000 to 350,000 clones, with 80% to 90% observed a single time. The receptor comes from a woman in her late teens or twenties in good health and CMV-seronegative. The specimen sequenced was PBMCs. This chain connects TRBV19 to TRBJ2-4, with D perhaps TRBD2 (6 bases). The CDR3, as DNA: TGTGCCAGTAGTAATAATTGGGGGGAGCGTAAAAACATTCAGTACTTC. Translating gives CASSNNWGERKNIQYF.